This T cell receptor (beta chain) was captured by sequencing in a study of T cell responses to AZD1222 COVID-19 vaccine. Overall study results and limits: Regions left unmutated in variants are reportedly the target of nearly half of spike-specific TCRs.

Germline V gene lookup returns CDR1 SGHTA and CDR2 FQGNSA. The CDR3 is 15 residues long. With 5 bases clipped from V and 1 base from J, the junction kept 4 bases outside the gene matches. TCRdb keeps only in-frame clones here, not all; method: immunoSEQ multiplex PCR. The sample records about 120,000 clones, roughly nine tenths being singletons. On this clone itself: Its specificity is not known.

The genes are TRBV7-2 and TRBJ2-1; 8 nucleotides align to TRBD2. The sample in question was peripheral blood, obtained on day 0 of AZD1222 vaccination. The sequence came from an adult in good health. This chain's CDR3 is CASSLLAGSYNEQFF. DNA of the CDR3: TGTGCCAGCAGCCTCTTAGCGGGGTCCTACAATGAGCAGTTCTTC.